A single sample is the source of the 9 T cell receptor beta chains below, sequenced in a study of blood T cell repertoires in COVID-19. The repertoire was sequenced with immunoSEQ multiplex PCR; TCRdb's copy has only in-frame clones and lacks some. This table holds approximately 150,000 clones, 80% to 90% found once. The specimen sequenced was peripheral blood. The receptors shown here come from an older man with acute or convalescent COVID-19.

This chain uses TRBV28 with TRBJ2-1, with 10 bases that match TRBD2. The V gene end was trimmed by 5 bases and the J gene end by 5 bases; junction bases not matched to a gene: 9. Germline CDR1 reads MDHEN; CDR2 reads SYDVKM. This CDR3 region has 16 residues. Written as DNA, the CDR3 is TGTGCCAGCAGTCCGCCCCCTAGCGGGAGTAACAATGAGCAGTTCTTC. This translates into CASSPPPSGSNNEQFF.

As to this clone: Additional DNA sequences in this sample encode the identical CDR3. The rearrangement links TRBV11-2 to TRBJ1-2; D gene uncertain. This CDR3 is built from 15 residues. CDR1 and CDR2 from the germline V gene are SGHAT and FQNNGV. The V gene lost 1 base and the J gene lost 2 bases, with 11 bases spanning the gap. The CDR3 here is CASSLVPGWNYGYTF. The CDR3 DNA sequence: TGTGCCAGCAGCTTAGTCCCGGGTTGGAACTATGGCTACACCTTC. The full variable domain, completed using reference TRBV11-2 and TRBJ1-2, is EAGVAQSPRYKIIEKRQSVAFWCNPISGHATLYWYQQILGQGPKLLIQFQNNGVVDDSQLPKDRFSAERLKGVDSTLKIQPAKLEDSAVYLCASSLVPGWNYGYTFGSGTRLTVV.

This chain connects TRBV5-1 to TRBJ1-3, with 7 positions matching TRBD1. Per germline, CDR1 SGHRS and CDR2 YFSETQ. The CDR3 is 15 amino acids. The V segment lost 1 base and the J segment 4 bases; nucleotides outside the gene matches: 5. The CDR3 bases are TGCGCCAGCAGCTTGCAGGGGGTGAAGGGAAACACCATATATTTT. Its protein product is CASSLQGVKGNTIYF.

This rearrangement joins TRBV19 to TRBJ1-3; 7 nucleotides agree with TRBD1. The CDR3 length is 14 residues. CDR1 and CDR2 from the germline V gene are LNHDA and SQIVND (reference sequence). V gave up 7 bases and J gave up 2 bases; unmatched junction bases: 5. CDR3 sequence reads: CASILGTAGNTIYF. CDR3 nucleotides: TGTGCCAGTATTCTTGGGACAGCTGGAAACACCATATATTTT.

This clone was seen only a few times. The chain uses TRBV29-1 and TRBJ2-7; 12 positions agree with TRBD2. Germline CDR1 reads SQVTM; CDR2 reads ANQGSEA. Unmatched junction bases numbered 10, after V lost 5 bases and J lost 5 bases. This CDR3 spans 15 amino acids. In DNA, the CDR3 is TGCAGCGTTCCATCCCCTAGCGGGAGGGCCAACGAGCAGTACTTC. Its protein is CSVPSPSGRANEQYF.

The rearrangement links TRBV2 to TRBJ1-3; 7 positions match TRBD1. Germline V gene lookup returns CDR1 SNHLY and CDR2 FYNNEI. This CDR3 contains 13 residues. The V gene end was trimmed by 5 bases and the J gene end by 5 bases; junction bases not matched to a gene: 3. CDR3 DNA: TGTGCCAGCAGTCGGGACAGCCGAAACACCATATATTTT. Amino acid sequence: CASSRDSRNTIYF.

The chain links TRBV28 to TRBJ1-2; D perhaps matches TRBD1 (5 bases). The V end lost 7 bases, the J end lost 10 bases, and 19 bases lay between the germline ends. Per germline, CDR1 MDHEN and CDR2 SYDVKM. The CDR3 covers 13 residues. DNA for the CDR3: TGTGCCAGCACCCCCCCAGGGTACGCTGACTACACCTTC. Its translation: CASTPPGYADYTF.

This clone was picked up one time. This sequence joins TRBV3-1 (or the pseudogene TRBV3-2) and TRBJ2-1; the match to TRBD2 covers 12 bases. Losses at the gene ends were 4 bases for V and 7 bases for J; bases not matched to a gene: 2. The CDR3 is 14 amino acids. Germline assignment: CDR1 LGHDT and CDR2 YNNKEL (reference sequence). The DNA of the CDR3 is TGTGCCAGCAGCCCTAGCGGGGGGGGAAATGAGCAGTTCTTC. It specifies CASSPSGGGNEQFF.

The gene calls are TRBV3-1 (or the pseudogene TRBV3-2) and TRBJ2-7; TRBD1 might be the D (5 bases). Germline V CDR1 and CDR2: LGHDT, YNNKEL (reference sequence). The CDR3 runs 12 residues. V lost 4 bases, J lost 4 bases, and 8 bases lay in between. The CDR3 sequence: CASSLSGYEQYF. The CDR3 nucleotides are TGTGCCAGCAGCCTTTCAGGGTACGAGCAGTACTTC.